Included here is one T cell receptor (beta chain) sequence, with context. Its specificity is unknown. TCRdb redid the clone calls on the PCR reads using MiXCR. The data hold around 15,000 clones, with around 3.8% observed a single time. This CDR3 has 16 residues. The germline V gene has CDR1 GTSNPN and CDR2 SVGIG (reference sequence). Trimming cost V 7 bases and J 0 bases; bases outside gene matches: 11. Treatment of any kind had been given to no patient before thyroid surgery. The data originate from a study of metastatic and nonmetastatic thyroid tumors. General study findings and limits: Significantly higher TCR beta diversity was reportedly seen in malignant thyroid tumors than benign nodules, in blood and tumor.

The V call is TRBV30, the J call TRBJ1-4; 7 bases map to TRBD1. Input material: tumor tissue. This receptor was obtained from a female donor with papillary thyroid cancer or a benign thyroid nodule (not recorded which). Some clones in this sample may be carry-over from other donors' samples. For the CDR3, the DNA is TGTGCCTCGAATCGGGACAGCACTACAACTAATGAAAAACTGTTTTTT. It is translated as CASNRDSTTTNEKLFF.